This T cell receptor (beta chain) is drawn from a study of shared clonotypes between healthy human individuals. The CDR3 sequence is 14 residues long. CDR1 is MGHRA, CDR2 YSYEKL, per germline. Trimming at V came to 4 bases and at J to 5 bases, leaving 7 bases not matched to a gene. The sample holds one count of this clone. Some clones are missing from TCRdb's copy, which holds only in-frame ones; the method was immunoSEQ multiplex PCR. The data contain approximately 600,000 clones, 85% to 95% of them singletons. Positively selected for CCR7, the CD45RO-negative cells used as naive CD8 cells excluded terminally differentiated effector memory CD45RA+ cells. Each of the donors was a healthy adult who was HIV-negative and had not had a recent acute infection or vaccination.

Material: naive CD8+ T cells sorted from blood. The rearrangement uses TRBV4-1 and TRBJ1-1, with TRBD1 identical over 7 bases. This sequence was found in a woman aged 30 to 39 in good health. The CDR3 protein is CASSLNRGRTEAFF. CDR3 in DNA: TGCGCCAGCAGCCTAAACAGGGGAAGGACTGAAGCTTTCTTT.